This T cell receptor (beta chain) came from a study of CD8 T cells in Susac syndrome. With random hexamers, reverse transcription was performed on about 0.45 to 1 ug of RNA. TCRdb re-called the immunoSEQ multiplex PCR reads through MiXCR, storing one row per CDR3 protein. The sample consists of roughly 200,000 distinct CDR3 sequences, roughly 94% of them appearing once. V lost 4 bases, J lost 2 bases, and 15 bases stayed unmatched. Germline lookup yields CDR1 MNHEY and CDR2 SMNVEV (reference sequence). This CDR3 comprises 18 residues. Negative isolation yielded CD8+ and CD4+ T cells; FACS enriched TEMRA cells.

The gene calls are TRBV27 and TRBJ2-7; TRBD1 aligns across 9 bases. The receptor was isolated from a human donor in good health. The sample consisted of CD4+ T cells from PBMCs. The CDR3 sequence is CASSSRPPWTGATYEQYF. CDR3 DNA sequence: TGTGCCAGCAGTTCCCGTCCACCTTGGACAGGGGCCACCTACGAGCAGTACTTC.